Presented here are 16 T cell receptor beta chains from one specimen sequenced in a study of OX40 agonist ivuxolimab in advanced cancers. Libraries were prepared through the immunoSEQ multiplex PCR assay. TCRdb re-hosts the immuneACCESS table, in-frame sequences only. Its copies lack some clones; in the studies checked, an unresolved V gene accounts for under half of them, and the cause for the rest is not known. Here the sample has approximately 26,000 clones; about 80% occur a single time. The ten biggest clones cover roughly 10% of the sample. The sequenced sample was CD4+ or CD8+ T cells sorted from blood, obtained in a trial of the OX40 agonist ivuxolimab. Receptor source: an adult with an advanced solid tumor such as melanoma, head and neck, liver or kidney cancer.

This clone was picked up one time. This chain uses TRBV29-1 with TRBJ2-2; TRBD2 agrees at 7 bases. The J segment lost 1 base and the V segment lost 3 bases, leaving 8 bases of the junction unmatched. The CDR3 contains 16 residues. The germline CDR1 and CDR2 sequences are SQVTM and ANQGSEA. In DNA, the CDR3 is TGCAGCGTTGAGGCTGCTAGCGGAAAGAACACCGGGGAGCTGTTTTTT. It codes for CSVEAASGKNTGELFF.

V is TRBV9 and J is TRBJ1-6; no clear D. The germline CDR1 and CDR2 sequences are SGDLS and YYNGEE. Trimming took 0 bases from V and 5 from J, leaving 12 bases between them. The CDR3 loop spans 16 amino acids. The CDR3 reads CASSVGPEPHNSPLHF. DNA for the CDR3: TGTGCCAGCAGCGTAGGGCCCGAGCCCCATAATTCACCCCTCCACTTT.

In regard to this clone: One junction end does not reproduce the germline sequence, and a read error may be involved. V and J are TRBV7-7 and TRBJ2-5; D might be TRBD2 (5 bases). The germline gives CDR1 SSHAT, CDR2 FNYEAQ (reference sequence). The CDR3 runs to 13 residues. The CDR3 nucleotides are TGTGCTAGCACCGACTACCGGCGAGAGACCCAGTACTTC. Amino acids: CASTDYRRETQYF.

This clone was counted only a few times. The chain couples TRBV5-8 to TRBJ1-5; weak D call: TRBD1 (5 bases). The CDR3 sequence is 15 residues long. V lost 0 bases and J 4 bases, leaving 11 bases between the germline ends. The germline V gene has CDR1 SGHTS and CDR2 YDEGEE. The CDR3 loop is CASSLVGVSNQPQHF. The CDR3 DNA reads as TGTGCCAGCAGCTTGGTAGGGGTTTCAAATCAGCCCCAGCATTTT.

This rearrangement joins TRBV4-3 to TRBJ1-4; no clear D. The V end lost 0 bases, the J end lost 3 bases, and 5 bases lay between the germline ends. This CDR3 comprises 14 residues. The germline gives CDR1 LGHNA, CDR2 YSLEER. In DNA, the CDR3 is TGCGCCAGCAGCCAAGAACGGGCTAATGAAAAACTGTTTTTT. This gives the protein CASSQERANEKLFF.

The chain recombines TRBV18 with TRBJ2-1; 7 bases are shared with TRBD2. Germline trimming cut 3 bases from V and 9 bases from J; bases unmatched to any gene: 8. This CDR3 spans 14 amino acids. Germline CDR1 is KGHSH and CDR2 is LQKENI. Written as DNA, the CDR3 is TGTGCCAGCTCACCGGTCTCGGGGGGACGTGAGCAGTTCTTC. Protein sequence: CASSPVSGGREQFF.

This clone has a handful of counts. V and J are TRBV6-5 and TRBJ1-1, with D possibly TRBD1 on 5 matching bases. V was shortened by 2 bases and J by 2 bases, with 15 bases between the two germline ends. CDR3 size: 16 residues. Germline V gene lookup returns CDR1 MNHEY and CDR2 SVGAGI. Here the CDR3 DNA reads TGTGCCAGCAGTTACCTCTCCGGGAGGGGTAACACTGAAGCTTTCTTT. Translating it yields CASSYLSGRGNTEAFF.

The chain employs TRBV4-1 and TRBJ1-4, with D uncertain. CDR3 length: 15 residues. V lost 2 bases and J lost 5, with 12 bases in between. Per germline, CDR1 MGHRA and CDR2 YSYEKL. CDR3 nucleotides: TGCGCCAGCAGCCAATTCCTTGGTGAAAATGAAAAACTGTTTTTT. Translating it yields CASSQFLGENEKLFF.

The CDR3 region has the DNA TGTGCCAGCAGTTTGTTGGGCGCAGAGACCCAGTACTTC. Its protein is CASSLLGAETQYF. The chain employs TRBV27 and TRBJ2-5; D is unclear. The V gene lost 3 bases and the J gene lost 4 bases, with 9 bases spanning the gap. CDR1 is MNHEY and CDR2 is SMNVEV in the germline V gene (reference sequence). This CDR3 region has 13 residues.

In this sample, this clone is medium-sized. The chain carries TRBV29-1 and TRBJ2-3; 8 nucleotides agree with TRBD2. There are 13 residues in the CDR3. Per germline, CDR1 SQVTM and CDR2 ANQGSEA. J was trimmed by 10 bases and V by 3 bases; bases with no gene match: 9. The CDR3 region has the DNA TGCAGCGTTGATACCCCGGGACTAGGCGCGCAGTATTTT. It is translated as CSVDTPGLGAQYF.

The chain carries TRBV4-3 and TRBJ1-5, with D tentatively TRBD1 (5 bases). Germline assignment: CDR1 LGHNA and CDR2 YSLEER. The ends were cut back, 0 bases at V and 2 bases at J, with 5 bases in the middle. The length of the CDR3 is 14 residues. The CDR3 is CASSQEGGNQPQHF. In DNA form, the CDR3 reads TGCGCCAGCAGCCAAGAGGGGGGCAATCAGCCCCAGCATTTT.

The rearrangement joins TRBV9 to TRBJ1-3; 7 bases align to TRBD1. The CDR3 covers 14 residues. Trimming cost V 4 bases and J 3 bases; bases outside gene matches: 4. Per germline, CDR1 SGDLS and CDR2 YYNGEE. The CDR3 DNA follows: TGTGCCAGCAGCCCCTGGGACAGTGGAAACACCATATATTTT. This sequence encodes CASSPWDSGNTIYF. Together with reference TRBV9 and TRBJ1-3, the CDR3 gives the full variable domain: DSGVTQTPKHLITATGQRVTLRCSPRSGDLSVYWYQQSLDQGLQFLIQYYNGEERAKGNILERFSAQQFPDLHSELNLSSLELGDSALYFCASSPWDSGNTIYFGEGSWLTVV.

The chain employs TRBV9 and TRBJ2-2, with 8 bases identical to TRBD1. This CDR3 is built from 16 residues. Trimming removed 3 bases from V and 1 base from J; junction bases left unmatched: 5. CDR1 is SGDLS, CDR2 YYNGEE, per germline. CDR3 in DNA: TGTGCCAGCAGCGCCCGGACAGGGTGGAACACCGGGGAGCTGTTTTTT. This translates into CASSARTGWNTGELFF.

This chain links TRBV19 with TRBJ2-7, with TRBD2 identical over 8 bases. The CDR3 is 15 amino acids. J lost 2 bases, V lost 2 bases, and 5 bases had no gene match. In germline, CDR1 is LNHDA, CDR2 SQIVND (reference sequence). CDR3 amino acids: CASSISPAGAYEQYF. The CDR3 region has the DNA TGTGCCAGTAGTATATCCCCAGCGGGGGCCTACGAGCAGTACTTC.

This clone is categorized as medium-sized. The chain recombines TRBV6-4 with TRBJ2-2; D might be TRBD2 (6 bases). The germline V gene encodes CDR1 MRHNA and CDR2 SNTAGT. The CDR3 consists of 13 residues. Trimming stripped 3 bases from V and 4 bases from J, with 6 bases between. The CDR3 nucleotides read TGTGCCAGCAGTGAGACTAGCACCGGGGAGCTGTTTTTT. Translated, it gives CASSETSTGELFF.

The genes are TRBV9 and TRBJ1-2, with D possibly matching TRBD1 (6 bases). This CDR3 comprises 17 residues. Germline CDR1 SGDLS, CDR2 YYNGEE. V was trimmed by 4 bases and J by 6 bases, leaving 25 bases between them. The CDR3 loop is CASSPALTSSRGDGYTF. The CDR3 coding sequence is TGTGCCAGCAGCCCCGCCCTTACTAGTTCAAGGGGGGATGGCTACACCTTC.